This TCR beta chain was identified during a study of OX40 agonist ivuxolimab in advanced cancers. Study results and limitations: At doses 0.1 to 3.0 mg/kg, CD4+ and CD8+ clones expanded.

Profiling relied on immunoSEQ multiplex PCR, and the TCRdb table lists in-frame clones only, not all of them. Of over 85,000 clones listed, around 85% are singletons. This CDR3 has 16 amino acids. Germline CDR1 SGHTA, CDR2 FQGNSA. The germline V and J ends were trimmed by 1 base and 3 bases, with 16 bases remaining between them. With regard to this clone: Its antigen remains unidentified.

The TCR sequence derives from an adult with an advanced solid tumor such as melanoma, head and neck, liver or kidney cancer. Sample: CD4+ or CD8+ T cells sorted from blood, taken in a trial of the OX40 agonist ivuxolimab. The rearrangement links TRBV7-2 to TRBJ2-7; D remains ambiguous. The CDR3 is CASSLDRPKPIYEQYF. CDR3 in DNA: TGTGCCAGCAGCTTAGATCGCCCAAAACCTATCTACGAGCAGTACTTC. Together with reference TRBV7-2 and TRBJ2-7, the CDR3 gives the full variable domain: GAGVSQSPSNKVTEKGKDVELRCDPISGHTALYWYRQSLGQGLEFLIYFQGNSAPDKSGLPSDRFSAERTGGSVSTLTIQRTQQEDSAVYLCASSLDRPKPIYEQYFGPGTRLTVT.